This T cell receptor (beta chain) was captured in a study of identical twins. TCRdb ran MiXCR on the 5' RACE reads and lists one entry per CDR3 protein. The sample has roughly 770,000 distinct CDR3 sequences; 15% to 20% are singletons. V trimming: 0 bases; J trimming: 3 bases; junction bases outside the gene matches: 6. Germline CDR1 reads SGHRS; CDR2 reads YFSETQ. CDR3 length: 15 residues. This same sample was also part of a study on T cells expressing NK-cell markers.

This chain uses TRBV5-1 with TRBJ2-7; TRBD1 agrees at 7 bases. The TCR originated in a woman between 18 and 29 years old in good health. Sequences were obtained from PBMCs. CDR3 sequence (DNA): TGCGCCAGCAGCTTGGGGCAGGGGGTAATCTACGAGCAGTACTTC. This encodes CASSLGQGVIYEQYF.